The clone carrying this T cell receptor (beta chain) was seen only a few times. Its specificity is unknown. This entry comes from a study of response to subunit inactivated influenza vaccine. TCRdb redid the calling of the RT-PCR reads with MiXCR, one entry per CDR3 protein. This sample has 700,000 to 900,000 distinct CDR3 sequences, with over 20% found just once. Germline V gene lookup returns CDR1 MNHNS and CDR2 SASEGT. There are 12 residues in the CDR3. Trimming removed 5 bases at V and 7 bases at J, with 10 bases between. Whole-study findings and limits: The authors suggested that few new T cells are recruited per seasonal influenza vaccination.

This sample comprised PBMCs from blood, obtained 5 days after vaccination. J is TRBJ2-3 and V is TRBV6-1; no reliable D call. This TCR was sampled from a man in his fifties who received an inactivated influenza vaccine. In DNA, the CDR3 is TGTGCCAGCAGTTCTTCTGAGTATACGCAGTATTTT. This gives the protein CASSSSEYTQYF.